This T cell receptor (beta chain) was sequenced for a study of T cell responses to AZD1222 COVID-19 vaccine. The table came from immunoSEQ multiplex PCR; TCRdb's copy has only in-frame clones and leaves some out. The table has around 140,000 clones, roughly 91% seen once. Turning to this clone: What it recognizes is unknown.

Notes on the study in general: Donors in the cohort were predominantly white British and more often female, and clonal diversity was possibly underestimated. Vaccination with two AZD1222 doses was followed by a rise in Spike-specific TCR breadth and depth.

The CDR3 has 15 amino acids. CDR1 LNHDA and CDR2 SQIVND come from the germline V gene (reference sequence). The V gene lost 1 base and the J gene lost 8 bases, with 12 bases spanning the gap. The receptor comes from an adult in good health. V usage is TRBV19 and J usage is TRBJ1-6; D not resolved. The sequences come from peripheral blood, collected on day 0 of AZD1222 vaccination. As DNA, the CDR3 is TGTGCCAGTAGTATAGCCGGCCTAGGGTATTCACCCCTCCACTTT. Its translation is CASSIAGLGYSPLHF. Full variable domain (rest looked up from reference TRBV19 and TRBJ1-6): DGGITQSPKYLFRKEGQNVTLSCEQNLNHDAMYWYRQDPGQGLRLIYYSQIVNDFQKGDIAEGYSVSREKKESFPLTVTSAQKNPTAFYLCASSIAGLGYSPLHFGNGTRLTVT.